The clone carrying this T cell receptor beta chain was counted a few times. Treatment described: randomized to nivolumab then ipilimumab (arm A) or the reverse (arm B). This sample is part of a study of sequential checkpoint blockade in melanoma. Germline lookup yields CDR1 MNHEY and CDR2 SMNVEV (reference sequence). The CDR3 covers 16 residues. The V and J ends lost 5 bases and 6 bases, in that order; junction bases with no gene match: 13. Sequencing used immunoSEQ multiplex PCR; TCRdb keeps in-frame clones, though not all of them. Of over 25,000 clones listed, about four fifths were seen once; the top ten hold roughly 18%.

The sample consisted of CD8+ T cells sorted from blood (inferred from file names), taken from a patient given nivolumab and ipilimumab in sequence. This TCR derives from a human donor with melanoma. The chain combines TRBV27 with TRBJ2-7; 10 positions agree with TRBD1. In DNA form, the CDR3 reads TGTGCCAGCAGTGCCCAACCGCGACAGGGGGCATTCGAGCAGTACTTC. Amino acids: CASSAQPRQGAFEQYF.